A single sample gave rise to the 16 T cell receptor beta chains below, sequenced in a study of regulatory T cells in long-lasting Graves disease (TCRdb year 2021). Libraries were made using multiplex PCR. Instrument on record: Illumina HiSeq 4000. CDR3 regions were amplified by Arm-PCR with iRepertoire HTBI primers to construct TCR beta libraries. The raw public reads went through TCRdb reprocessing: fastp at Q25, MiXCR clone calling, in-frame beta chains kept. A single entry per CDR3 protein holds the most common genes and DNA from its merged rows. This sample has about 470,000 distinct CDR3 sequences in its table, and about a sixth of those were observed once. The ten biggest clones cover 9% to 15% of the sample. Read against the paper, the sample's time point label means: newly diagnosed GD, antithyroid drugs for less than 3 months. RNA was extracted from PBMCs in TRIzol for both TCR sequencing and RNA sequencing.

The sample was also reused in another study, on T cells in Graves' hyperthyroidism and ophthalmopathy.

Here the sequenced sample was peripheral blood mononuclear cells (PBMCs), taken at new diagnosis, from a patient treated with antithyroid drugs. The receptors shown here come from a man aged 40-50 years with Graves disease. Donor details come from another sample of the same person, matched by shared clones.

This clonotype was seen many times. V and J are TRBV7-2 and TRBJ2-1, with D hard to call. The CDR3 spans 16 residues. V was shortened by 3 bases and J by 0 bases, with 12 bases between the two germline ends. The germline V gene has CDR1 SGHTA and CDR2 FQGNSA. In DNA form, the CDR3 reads TGTGCCAGCAGCTTGGCCTGGGGTAGCTCCTACAATGAGCAGTTCTTC. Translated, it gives CASSLAWGSSYNEQFF.

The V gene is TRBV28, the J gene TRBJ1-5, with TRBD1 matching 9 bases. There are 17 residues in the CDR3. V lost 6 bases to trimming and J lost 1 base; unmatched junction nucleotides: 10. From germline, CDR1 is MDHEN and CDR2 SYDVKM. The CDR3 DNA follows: TGTGCCAGCAGCGGGGGACAGGGTTTGGGAAGCAATCAGCCCCAGCATTTT. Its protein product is CASSGGQGLGSNQPQHF.

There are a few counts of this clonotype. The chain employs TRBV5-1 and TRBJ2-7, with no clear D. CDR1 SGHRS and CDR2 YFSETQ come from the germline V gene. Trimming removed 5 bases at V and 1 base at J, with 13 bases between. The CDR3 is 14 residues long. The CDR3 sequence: CASSPNDKSYEQYF. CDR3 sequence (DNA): TGCGCCAGCAGTCCCAACGACAAGTCCTACGAGCAGTACTTC. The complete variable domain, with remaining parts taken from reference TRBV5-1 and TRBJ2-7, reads KAGVTQTPRYLIKTRGQQVTLSCSPISGHRSVSWYQQTPGQGLQFLFEYFSETQRNKGNFPGRFSGRQFSNSRSEMNVSTLELGDSALYLCASSPNDKSYEQYFGPGTRLTVT.

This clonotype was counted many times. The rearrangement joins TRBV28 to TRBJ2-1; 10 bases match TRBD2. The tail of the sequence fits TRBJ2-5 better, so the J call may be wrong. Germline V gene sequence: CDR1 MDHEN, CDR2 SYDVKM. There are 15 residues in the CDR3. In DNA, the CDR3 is TGTGCCAGCAGTTTCCTAGCGGGGGTTCAAGAGACCCAGTACTTC. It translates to CASSFLAGVQETQYF.

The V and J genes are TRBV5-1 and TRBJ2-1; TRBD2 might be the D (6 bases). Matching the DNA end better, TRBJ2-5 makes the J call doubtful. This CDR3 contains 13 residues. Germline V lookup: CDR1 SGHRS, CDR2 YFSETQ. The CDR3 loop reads CASSLWAGETQYF. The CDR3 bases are TGCGCCAGCAGCTTGTGGGCGGGGGAGACCCAGTACTTC.

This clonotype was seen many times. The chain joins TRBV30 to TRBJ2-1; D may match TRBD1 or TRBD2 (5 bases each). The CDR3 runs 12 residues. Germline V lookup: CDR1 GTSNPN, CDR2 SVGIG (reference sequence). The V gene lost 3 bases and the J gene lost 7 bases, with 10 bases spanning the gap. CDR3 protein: CAWSPGPNEQFF. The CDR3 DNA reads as TGTGCCTGGAGCCCGGGGCCGAATGAGCAGTTCTTC. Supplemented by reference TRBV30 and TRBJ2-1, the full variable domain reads SQTIHQWPATLVQPVGSPLSLECTVEGTSNPNLYWYRQAAGRGLQLLFYSVGIGQISSEVPQNLSASRPQDRQFILSSKKLLLSDSGFYLCAWSPGPNEQFFGPGTRLTVL.

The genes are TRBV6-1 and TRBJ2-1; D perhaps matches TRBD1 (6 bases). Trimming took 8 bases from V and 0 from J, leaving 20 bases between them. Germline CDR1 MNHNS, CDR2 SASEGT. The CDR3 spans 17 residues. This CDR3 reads CASDPLTGIFSYNEQFF. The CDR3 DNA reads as TGTGCCAGCGATCCTCTTACAGGGATATTCTCCTACAATGAGCAGTTCTTC.

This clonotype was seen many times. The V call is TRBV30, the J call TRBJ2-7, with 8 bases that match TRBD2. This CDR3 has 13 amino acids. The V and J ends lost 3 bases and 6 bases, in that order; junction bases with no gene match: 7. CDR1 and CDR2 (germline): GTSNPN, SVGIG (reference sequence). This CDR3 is CAWRPYAGGEQYF. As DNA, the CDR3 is TGTGCCTGGAGGCCCTACGCGGGGGGCGAGCAGTACTTC.

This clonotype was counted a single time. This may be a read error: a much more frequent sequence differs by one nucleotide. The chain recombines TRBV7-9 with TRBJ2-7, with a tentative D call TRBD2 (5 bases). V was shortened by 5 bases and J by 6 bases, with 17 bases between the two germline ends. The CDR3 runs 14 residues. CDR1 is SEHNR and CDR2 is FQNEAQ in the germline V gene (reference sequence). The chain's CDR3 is CASSPPRVSGEQYF. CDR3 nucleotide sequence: TGTGCCAGCAGCCCCCCGCGGGTCTCGGGCGAGCAGTACTTC.

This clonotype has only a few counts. The CDR3 DNA reads as TGTGCCAGCAGCGTAGGAGGGCCAGGATGGGAGCAGTACTTC. It encodes CASSVGGPGWEQYF. The V gene is TRBV9, the J gene TRBJ2-7, with D perhaps TRBD2 (5 bases). The V gene's germline CDR1 is SGDLS and CDR2 YYNGEE. V lost 0 bases to trimming and J lost 7 bases, with 14 bases between them. The CDR3 covers 14 residues.

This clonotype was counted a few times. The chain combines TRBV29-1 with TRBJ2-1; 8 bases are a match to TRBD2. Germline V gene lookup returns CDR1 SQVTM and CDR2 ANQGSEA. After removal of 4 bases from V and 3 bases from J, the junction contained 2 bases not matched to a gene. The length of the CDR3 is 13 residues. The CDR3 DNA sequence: TGCAGCGTTGCCACTAGCGGCTACAATGAGCAGTTCTTC. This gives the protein CSVATSGYNEQFF.

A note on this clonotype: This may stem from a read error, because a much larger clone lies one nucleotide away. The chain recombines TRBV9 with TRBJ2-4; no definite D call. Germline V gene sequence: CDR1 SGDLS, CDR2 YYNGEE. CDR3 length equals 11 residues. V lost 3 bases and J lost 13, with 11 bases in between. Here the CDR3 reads CASSASNEQYF. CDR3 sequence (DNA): TGTGCCAGCAGCGCCTCGAATGAGCAGTACTTC.

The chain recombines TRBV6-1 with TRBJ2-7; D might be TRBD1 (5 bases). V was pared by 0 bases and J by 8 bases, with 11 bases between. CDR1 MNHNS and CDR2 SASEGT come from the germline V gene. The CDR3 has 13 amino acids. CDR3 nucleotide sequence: TGTGCCAGCAGTGAAGCAGGGGTTCGCCAGCAGTACTTC. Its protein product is CASSEAGVRQQYF.

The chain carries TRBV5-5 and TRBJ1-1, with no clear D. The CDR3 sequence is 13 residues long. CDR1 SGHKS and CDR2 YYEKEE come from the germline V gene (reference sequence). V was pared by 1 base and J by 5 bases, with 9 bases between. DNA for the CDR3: TGTGCCAGCAGCTTGATCAGTATGACTGAAGCTTTCTTT. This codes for CASSLISMTEAFF.

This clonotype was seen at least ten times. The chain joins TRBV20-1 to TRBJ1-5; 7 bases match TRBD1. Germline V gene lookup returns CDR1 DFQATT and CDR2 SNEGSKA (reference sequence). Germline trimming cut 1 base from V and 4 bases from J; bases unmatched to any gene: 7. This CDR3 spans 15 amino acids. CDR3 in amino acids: CSARGWDRENQPQHF. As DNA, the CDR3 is TGCAGTGCTAGAGGGTGGGACAGAGAAAATCAGCCCCAGCATTTT.

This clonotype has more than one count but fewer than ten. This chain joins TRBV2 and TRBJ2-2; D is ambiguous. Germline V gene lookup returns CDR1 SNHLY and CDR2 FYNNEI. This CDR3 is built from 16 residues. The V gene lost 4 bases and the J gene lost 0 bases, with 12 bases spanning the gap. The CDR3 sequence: CASSVIRSANTGELFF. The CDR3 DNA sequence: TGTGCCAGCAGTGTTATACGATCAGCGAACACCGGGGAGCTGTTTTTT.